The clone carrying this TCR beta chain was seen a single time. This sample was included in a study of blood T cell repertoires in COVID-19. Those enrolled, adults aged 18 to 89 years, came from 24 US areas. Two negative PCRs, clearance, or symptom resolution had been documented for recovered Cohort 3 donors. Profiled with immunoSEQ multiplex PCR; TCRdb holds only in-frame clones, not every one. The sample holds approximately 440,000 clones, 90% seen once. Trimming took 5 bases from V and 3 from J, leaving 13 bases between them. There are 14 residues in the CDR3. The germline gives CDR1 SGHRS, CDR2 YFSETQ.

The chain recombines TRBV5-1 with TRBJ2-3; no reliable D call. The sample was PBMCs or T cells enriched from blood (not recorded which). This sequence was found in a man younger than 35 who had recovered from COVID-19. This CDR3 is CASRTVIGTDTQYF. The DNA of the CDR3 is TGCGCCAGCAGAACAGTCATCGGTACAGATACGCAGTATTTT.